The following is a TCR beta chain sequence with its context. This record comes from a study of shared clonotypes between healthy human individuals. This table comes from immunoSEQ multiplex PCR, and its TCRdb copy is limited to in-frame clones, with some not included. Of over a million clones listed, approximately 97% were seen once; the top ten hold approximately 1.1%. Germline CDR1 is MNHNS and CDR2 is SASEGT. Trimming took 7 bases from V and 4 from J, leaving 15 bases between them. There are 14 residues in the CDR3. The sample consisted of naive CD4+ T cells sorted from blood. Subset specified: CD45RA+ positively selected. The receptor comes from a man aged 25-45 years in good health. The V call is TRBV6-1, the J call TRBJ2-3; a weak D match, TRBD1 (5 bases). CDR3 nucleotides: TGTGCCAGCACCTTAGGCTTAGGGGCAGATACGCAGTATTTT. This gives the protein CASTLGLGADTQYF.